The clone carrying this TCR beta chain showed up just a few times. The antigen is unknown. This sample is drawn from a study of T-cell reconstitution after alpha-beta-depleted transplantation in children. Findings and caveats of the study: Reportedly, roughly two months post-transplant, alpha-beta T cells arose from several hundred expanded graft clones. At one year after transplant, newly produced T cells mostly accounted for T-cell counts and diversity. The high TCRbeta diversity at day 60 in some patients came from surviving recipient T cells and thymic progenitors.

It was with unique molecular identifiers that the TCRbeta library was prepared. TCRdb re-called the PCR reads with MiXCR, one entry per CDR3 protein. The sample carries roughly 200,000 distinct CDR3 sequences, roughly 11% recorded once. The length of the CDR3 is 15 residues. V lost 2 bases and J lost 0, with 11 bases in between. Germline V gene data show CDR1 as KGHSH and CDR2 as LQKENI. Sequenced material: PBMCs, taken before TCRalphabeta/CD19-depleted stem cell transplant. The chain combines TRBV18 with TRBJ2-7; D gene ambiguous. The TCR originated in a child younger than two with acute myeloid leukemia, due to receive a stem cell transplant. The CDR3 DNA reads as TGTGCCAGCTCACCAAGAGGACCGAGCTCCTACGAGCAGTACTTC. Amino acids: CASSPRGPSSYEQYF.